The subject of this entry is one T cell receptor (beta chain). Its antigen remains unknown. Then a second PCR, running about 6 to 12 cycles, was carried out with a sample-barcoded 5' primer and a J-beta primer mix. TCRdb re-derived calls from the 5' RACE reads in MiXCR, one entry per CDR3 protein. This sample has about 1.1 million distinct CDR3 sequences, with 35% to 40% found just once. The data were taken from a study of blood T cells in healthy people across ages. V was pared by 0 bases and J by 9 bases, with 15 bases between. CDR3 length equals 15 residues. CDR1 and CDR2 (germline): SGHTA, FQGNSA. General study points: Measured against age, TCR beta diversity per million T cells decreased in a roughly linear manner.

Peripheral blood, about 10 milliliters per donor, was collected. They isolated at least 6 million PBMCs from each sample. The V gene is TRBV7-2, the J gene TRBJ2-1; tentative D call: TRBD1 (5 bases). The sequencing input was blood. This TCR came from a man aged 18-30 years in good health. Here the CDR3 DNA reads TGTGCCAGCAGCTTAGCGATGTCAGGGATCGGTGAGCAGTTCTTC. It encodes CASSLAMSGIGEQFF.